A selection of T cell receptor beta chains follows, all from one sample in a study of shared clonotypes between healthy human individuals. The method was immunoSEQ multiplex PCR; TCRdb's version includes in-frame clones alone and lacks a portion of them. Of approximately 2.5 million clones in the sample, approximately 90% are singletons; the top ten hold under 0.15%. The specimen was naive CD4+ T cells sorted from blood. The receptors here all came from a man younger than 35 in good health. Both conserved end residues are trimmed from each CDR3. D genes are given only for firm matches.

v_call	j_call	d_call	cdr3_length	cdr3_aa
TRBV5-4	TRBJ1-1	.	11	ASSRQSLGEAF
TRBV30	TRBJ2-5	.	13	AWSVPGRGQETQY
TRBV6-6	TRBJ1-5	.	11	ASSYAGHQPQH
TRBV4-1	TRBJ2-1	TRBD2	18	ASSQGTSGRTISSYNEQF
TRBV7-2	TRBJ2-7	TRBD1	13	ASSSGTGAAYEQY
TRBV10-1	TRBJ2-3	TRBD1	13	ASSGGTGSTDTQY
TRBV10-3	TRBJ1-2	.	9	AISDGAGYT
TRBV10-3	TRBJ1-3	.	12	AIRGTGPGNTIY
TRBV6-1	TRBJ1-6	TRBD1	13	ASSRDSSYNSPLH
TRBV18	TRBJ1-5	.	14	ASSPPGQRSNQPQH
TRBV6-1	TRBJ2-1	.	9	ASSEVPRQF
TRBV6-1	TRBJ1-2	.	8	ASSEGGYT
TRBV5-8	TRBJ2-5	TRBD1	12	ASSLDRGMETQY
TRBV28	TRBJ2-2	.	13	ASSFSQGITGELF
TRBV10-3	TRBJ1-3	.	13	AISDGVSSGNTIY
TRBV4-3	TRBJ2-1	TRBD2	14	ASSQDRGSSYNEQF
TRBV7-8	TRBJ2-7	TRBD2	15	ASSLVGSGRYHYEQY
TRBV7-2	TRBJ2-1	TRBD2	16	ASSLEPSGISSYNEQF
TRBV5-4	TRBJ2-7	TRBD1	12	ASSHTGGINEQY
TRBV5-4	TRBJ1-1	.	13	ASSLSGLRGTEAF
TRBV19	TRBJ1-4	.	13	ASSSTSQGLGKLF
TRBV9	TRBJ2-3	.	13	AISFAGRVTDTQY
TRBV5-1	TRBJ1-5	TRBD1	13	ASSLEGQFNQPQH
TRBV6-5	TRBJ1-4	TRBD1	13	ASSPLGTGSEKLF
TRBV6-5	TRBJ1-2	TRBD1	13	ASSPSGTVNYGYT
TRBV18	TRBJ2-1	TRBD2	13	ASSPPSSGRNEQF
TRBV10-2	TRBJ1-3	.	12	ASSGGDSGNTIY
TRBV19	TRBJ2-3	TRBD1	13	ASRKPGQRSDTQY
TRBV19	TRBJ2-7	.	10	ASSPDRYEQY
TRBV19	TRBJ1-6	.	11	ASTTGYNSPLH
TRBV11-1	TRBJ2-3	.	11	ASSLSIPDTQY
TRBV28	TRBJ1-1	TRBD1	13	ASSSPWDRGTEAF
TRBV5-1	TRBJ1-4	TRBD1	14	ASSLGGTATNEKLF
TRBV10-1	TRBJ2-7	.	13	ASSDPGTAWSEQY
TRBV6-1	TRBJ1-2	.	13	ASSETGRGFEGYT
TRBV19	TRBJ1-2	.	12	ASNPQATLYGYT
TRBV30	TRBJ2-7	TRBD1	9	AWRDRAEQY
TRBV6-1	TRBJ2-7	TRBD1	13	ASRDQTGGPYEQY
TRBV2	TRBJ1-2	TRBD1	12	ATRGQSIVGGYT
TRBV5-1	TRBJ2-1	.	14	ASSLVAGYSYNEQF
TRBV4-1	TRBJ2-7	TRBD2	14	ASSQGTGLGTHEQY
TRBV4-3	TRBJ1-1	.	13	ASSQPGQGRTEAF
TRBV7-2	TRBJ2-1	TRBD1	14	ASSLASGGSYNEQF
TRBV2	TRBJ2-4	TRBD1	13	ASSPRDRAKNIQY